The 13 T cell receptor beta chains below come from one sample, sequenced in a study of Ad26.COV2.S vaccination and SARS-CoV-2 variants. Here immunoSEQ multiplex PCR was the method, and the copy in TCRdb shows in-frame clones only, minus some. The sample has about 350,000 clones, 80% to 90% seen once. The sample's treatment: approximately 18 received Ad26.COV2.S at low or high dose, single or two shots; several received placebo; per-sample allocation not given. Vaccine and placebo recipients were sampled on day 63 after the first injection. The source was peripheral blood, collected in a trial of Ad26.COV2.S vaccine versus placebo. These receptors were collected from a person between 18 and 65 years old who received the Ad26.COV2.S COVID-19 vaccine or a placebo.

The chain couples TRBV7-8 to TRBJ1-2; D is perhaps TRBD1 (6 bases). The CDR3 is made up of 13 amino acids. CDR1 and CDR2 from the germline V gene are SGHVS and FQNEAQ. Trimming pared 5 bases from V and 4 bases from J, leaving 11 bases between. The CDR3 reads CASSRGGLYGYTF. CDR3 in DNA: TGTGCCAGCAGCCGCGGGGGCCTCTATGGCTACACCTTC.

V usage is TRBV28 and J usage is TRBJ2-5, with D tentatively TRBD2 (5 bases). Germline CDR1 and CDR2: MDHEN and SYDVKM. The germline V and J ends were trimmed by 2 bases and 2 bases, with 12 bases remaining between them. The CDR3 has 15 residues. CDR3 sequence (DNA): TGTGCCAGCAGTTTAGGGGTGCGGGCGCAAGAGACCCAGTACTTC. Its translation: CASSLGVRAQETQYF. Together with reference TRBV28 and TRBJ2-5, the CDR3 gives the full variable domain: DVKVTQSSRYLVKRTGEKVFLECVQDMDHENMFWYRQDPGLGLRLIYFSYDVKMKEKGDIPEGYSVSREKKERFSLILESASTNQTSMYLCASSLGVRAQETQYFGPGTRLLVL.

This rearrangement joins TRBV11-2 to TRBJ2-7; TRBD2 matches at 7 bases. CDR1 and CDR2 (germline): SGHAT, FQNNGV. After removal of 2 bases from V and 3 bases from J, the junction contained 7 bases not matched to a gene. The CDR3 runs 15 residues. The CDR3 nucleotides are TGTGCCAGCAGCTTAAGTACTAGCGAGATCTACGAGCAGTACTTC. This gives the protein CASSLSTSEIYEQYF.

The chain has TRBV10-3 and TRBJ2-2; 13 bases map to TRBD2. Germline V CDR1 and CDR2: ENHRY, SYGVKD. The trim removed 4 bases at V and 5 bases at J, leaving 4 bases unmatched. The CDR3 runs 16 residues. The CDR3 DNA is TGTGCCATCAGTGGGACTAGCGGGAGAGAGACCGGGGAGCTGTTTTTT. Its protein product is CAISGTSGRETGELFF.

V is TRBV3-1 (or the pseudogene TRBV3-2) and J is TRBJ1-1; 7 nucleotides agree with TRBD1. The CDR3 spans 14 residues. The germline V gene has CDR1 LGHDT and CDR2 YNNKEL (reference sequence). Germline trimming cut 8 bases from V and 1 base from J; bases unmatched to any gene: 7. The CDR3: CASEDRASNTEAFF. CDR3 DNA sequence: TGTGCCAGCGAAGACAGGGCGTCGAACACTGAAGCTTTCTTT.

This clone occurred once. The V gene is TRBV19, the J gene TRBJ1-5; D perhaps matches TRBD1 (5 bases). Germline CDR1 and CDR2: LNHDA and SQIVND (reference sequence). The CDR3 contains 17 residues. The V end was cut by 3 bases, the J end by 3 bases, with 18 bases between. The DNA for the CDR3 is TGTGCCAGTAGTATCCGTGGCGGGGACGGGGACAATCAGCCCCAGCATTTT. It encodes CASSIRGGDGDNQPQHF. The full variable domain, with the rest looked up from reference TRBV19 and TRBJ1-5, is DGGITQSPKYLFRKEGQNVTLSCEQNLNHDAMYWYRQDPGQGLRLIYYSQIVNDFQKGDIAEGYSVSREKKESFPLTVTSAQKNPTAFYLCASSIRGGDGDNQPQHFGDGTRLSIL.

This chain links TRBV12-3 or TRBV12-4 with TRBJ2-5; D is ambiguous. V was shortened by 1 base and J by 5 bases, with 8 bases between the two germline ends. The CDR3 spans 13 residues. The CDR3 sequence: CASSLGQRETQYF. The DNA for the CDR3 is TGTGCCAGCAGTTTAGGTCAGAGGGAGACCCAGTACTTC.

This chain uses TRBV7-9 with TRBJ2-2, with D maybe TRBD1 (5 bases). Trimming pared 3 bases from V and 5 bases from J, leaving 13 bases between. The CDR3 extends over 15 amino acids. Germline V gene lookup returns CDR1 SEHNR and CDR2 FQNEAQ (reference sequence). CDR3 nucleotides: TGTGCCAGCAGCTTCCTGCAGGGTGGGACCGGGGAGCTGTTTTTT. Translation gives CASSFLQGGTGELFF.

This rearrangement joins TRBV19 to TRBJ2-7; 10 bases are shared with TRBD1. Per germline, CDR1 LNHDA and CDR2 SQIVND (reference sequence). The CDR3 loop spans 13 amino acids. Unmatched junction bases numbered 3, after V lost 5 bases and J lost 5 bases. Here the CDR3 DNA reads TGTGCCAGTAGTCGGGACAGGGGCGACGAGCAGTACTTC. Residues: CASSRDRGDEQYF.

Notes on this clone: The same CDR3 arises from other DNA sequences in this sample as well. The chain is built from TRBV5-6 and TRBJ2-5; possibly TRBD2 for D (5 bases). Trimming cost V 2 bases and J 5 bases, with 13 bases left between them. This CDR3 has 14 residues. Germline CDR1 and CDR2: SGHDT and YYEEEE. CDR3 coding DNA: TGTGCCAGCAGCTTTTCCTCCGGCGGGGAGACCCAGTACTTC. Its protein product is CASSFSSGGETQYF.

The V and J genes are TRBV6-5 and TRBJ1-6; D gene unclear. This CDR3 is 15 amino acids long. Trimming stripped 6 bases from V and 0 bases from J, with 9 bases between. CDR1 and CDR2 from the germline V gene are MNHEY and SVGAGI. The CDR3: CASRGPSSYNSPLHF. The CDR3, as DNA: TGTGCCAGCAGGGGTCCTAGCTCCTATAATTCACCCCTCCACTTT.

The rearrangement links TRBV2 to TRBJ1-2; tentative D call: TRBD1 (6 bases). V shed 6 bases and J shed 0 bases, with 17 bases lying between them. CDR3 size: 16 residues. Germline V gene lookup returns CDR1 SNHLY and CDR2 FYNNEI. The CDR3 spells CASRRGAGDSNYGYTF. CDR3 DNA sequence: TGTGCCAGCAGGAGGGGAGCAGGGGATTCTAACTATGGCTACACCTTC.

The chain recombines TRBV7-2 with TRBJ1-1, with D possibly TRBD1 on 6 matching bases. The CDR3 sequence is 16 residues long. Germline CDR1 is SGHTA and CDR2 is FQGNSA. Deletions cut 1 base from V and 5 bases from J, with 17 bases between. The CDR3 reads CASSLVEGRGLTEAFF. The CDR3 coding sequence is TGTGCCAGCAGCTTAGTGGAGGGTCGGGGGCTAACTGAAGCTTTCTTT.